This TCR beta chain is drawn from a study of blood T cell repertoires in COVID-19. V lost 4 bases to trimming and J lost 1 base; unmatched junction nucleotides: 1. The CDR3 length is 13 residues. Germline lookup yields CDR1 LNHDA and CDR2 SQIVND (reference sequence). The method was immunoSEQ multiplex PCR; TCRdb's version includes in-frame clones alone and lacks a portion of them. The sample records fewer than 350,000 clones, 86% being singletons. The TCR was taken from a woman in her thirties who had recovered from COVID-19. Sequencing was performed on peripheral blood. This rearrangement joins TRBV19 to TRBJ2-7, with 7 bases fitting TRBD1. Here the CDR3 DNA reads TGTGCCAGTAGTAACAGGGGTTCCTACGAGCAGTACTTC. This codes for CASSNRGSYEQYF.